The rows below give T cell receptor beta chains drawn from one sample of a study of blood T cells in healthy people across ages. TCRdb ran MiXCR on the 5' RACE reads and lists one entry per CDR3 protein. Among 780,000 or so distinct CDR3 sequences listed, roughly 53% were seen once. The sequenced material came from blood. These receptors came from a man aged 80 or over in good health. The CDR3 runs from the conserved cysteine through the conserved F or W. The order of the fields is D gene, clone size, V gene, J gene, CDR3 length, CDR3 DNA, CDR3 protein. D genes are given only for firm matches. Some rows have no size entry. The others give once, few or many, or a class for an expanded clone.

-	-	TRBV12-3/TRBV12-4	TRBJ2-7	15	TGTGCCAGCAGTCCCTCACGCGGGGTAATCTACGAGCAGTACTTC	CASSPSRGVIYEQYF
-	-	TRBV15	TRBJ2-7	12	TGTGCCACCAGCAGAGTAGGGAACGAGCAGTACTTC	CATSRVGNEQYF
-	-	TRBV7-8	TRBJ2-1	12	TGTGCCAGCGGCTTAGACGCCCTAGGGCAGTTCTTC	CASGLDALGQFF
TRBD2	once	TRBV7-9	TRBJ2-4	15	TGTGCCAGCAGCCCAGGACTAGCGGGAGTGTTAGAGCAGTACTTC	CASSPGLAGVLEQYF
-	-	TRBV7-2	TRBJ2-3	13	TGTGCCAGCAGCCTACTCCAGCCAGATACGCAGTATTTT	CASSLLQPDTQYF
-	-	TRBV29-1	TRBJ2-2	13	TGCAGCGTTATCTGGGGCTTGGCCGGGGAGCTGTTTTTT	CSVIWGLAGELFF
TRBD2	-	TRBV27	TRBJ2-5	17	TGTGCCAGCAGTCCCGGACTAGCGGGAGTGGTCCAGGAGACCCAGTACTTC	CASSPGLAGVVQETQYF
-	-	TRBV6-2/TRBV6-3	TRBJ1-1	14	TGTGCCAGCAGTTACGTAGACCAGGGGACTGAAGCTTTCTTT	CASSYVDQGTEAFF
TRBD2	-	TRBV15	TRBJ2-7	17	TGTGCCACCAGCAGAGATAGAAGGACTAGCGGGAGTTACGAGCAGTACTTC	CATSRDRRTSGSYEQYF
-	-	TRBV6-1	TRBJ2-7	12	TGTGCCAGCAGTGAATTTGGAGAGGCCCAGTACTTC	CASSEFGEAQYF
-	-	TRBV29-1	TRBJ1-2	14	TGCAGCGTTGAGGAGCCGGGGCTGGGTAGCGGCTACACCTTC	CSVEEPGLGSGYTF
TRBD1	few	TRBV5-1	TRBJ2-5	16	TGCGCCAGCAGCAGCGGCGACAGGGGGATCAGTGAGACCCAGTACTTC	CASSSGDRGISETQYF
-	few	TRBV7-2	TRBJ2-7	12	TGTGCCAGCACCTTAGGGTGGAACGAGCAGTACTTC	CASTLGWNEQYF
TRBD2	-	TRBV28	TRBJ2-7	14	TGTGCCAGCAGAGGGACTAAGGCAACCTACGAGCAGTACTTC	CASRGTKATYEQYF
TRBD1	few	TRBV7-2	TRBJ2-5	15	TGTGCCAGCAGCTATCGGACAGGGATCCAAGAGACCCAGTACTTC	CASSYRTGIQETQYF
-	few	TRBV7-9	TRBJ2-1	13	TGTGCCAGCAGCCAACAGGGTACGAATGAGCAGTTCTTC	CASSQQGTNEQFF
-	few	TRBV10-3	TRBJ2-1	13	TGTGCCATCAGTGAGTCGAGGCCCAATGAGCAGTTCTTC	CAISESRPNEQFF
-	few	TRBV6-2/TRBV6-3	TRBJ2-1	13	TGTGCCACCTCACCCTACCCCTACAATGAGCAGTTCTTC	CATSPYPYNEQFF
-	-	TRBV11-2	TRBJ2-6	16	TGTGCCAGCAGCTTAGACAGGGGCAGTGGGGCCAACGTCCTGACTTTC	CASSLDRGSGANVLTF
-	-	TRBV7-2	TRBJ1-4	15	TGTGCCAGCAGCTTAGTGCCAGGGGACTTTGAAAAACTGTTTTTT	CASSLVPGDFEKLFF
TRBD2	-	TRBV7-8	TRBJ2-5	17	TGTGCCAGCAGCTTAATAACTAGCGGTTCCCTGGGAGAGACCCAGTACTTC	CASSLITSGSLGETQYF
-	-	TRBV4-2	TRBJ2-3	17	TGTGCCGGCACCTGGACCAGAGCCCCCGTGGGTCCAGATACGCAGTATTTT	CAGTWTRAPVGPDTQYF
-	few	TRBV27	TRBJ2-3	15	TGTGCCAGCAGTCCGACGCTGAACCCGCGTGGATACGCGTATTTT	CASSPTLNPRGYAYF
TRBD1	-	TRBV5-1	TRBJ2-5	16	TGCGCCAGCAGCTTCGGGACAGGAAAGGGACAAGAGACCCAGTACTTC	CASSFGTGKGQETQYF
-	-	TRBV10-3	TRBJ1-5	15	TGTGCCATCAGTGAATGGGGGGGGGGCAATCAGCCCCAGCATTTT	CAISEWGGGNQPQHF
-	-	TRBV11-2	TRBJ2-5	13	TGTGCCAGCAGCCCGCCTGGACCCAATGAGCAGTACTTC	CASSPPGPNEQYF
TRBD2	-	TRBV12-3/TRBV12-4	TRBJ2-4	17	TGTGCCAGCAGTCAGTTGGGACTAGCAGACGTAAAAAACATTCAGTACTTC	CASSQLGLADVKNIQYF
TRBD1	-	TRBV7-2	TRBJ1-6	14	TGTGCCAGCAACCAACAGGGGGCCGATTCACCCCTCCACTTT	CASNQQGADSPLHF
TRBD2	few	TRBV9	TRBJ2-7	12	TGTGCCAGCAGCGGGGCGGGAGGCGAGCAGTACTTC	CASSGAGGEQYF
-	few	TRBV9	TRBJ2-7	16	TGTGCCAGCAGCGTAGGATCAGGGTTCTTACCCTACGAGCAGTACTTC	CASSVGSGFLPYEQYF
-	-	TRBV29-1	TRBJ2-6	13	TGCAGCGCCCACCAATCTGGGGCCAACGTCCTGACTTTC	CSAHQSGANVLTF
-	-	TRBV13	TRBJ2-7	11	TGTGCCAGCAGCGAAAGCCACGAGCAGTACTTC	CASSESHEQYF
-	-	TRBV5-8	TRBJ2-3	12	TGTGCCAGCAGCGGATGGGGGAGAGACGCGTATTTT	CASSGWGRDAYF
-	-	TRBV9	TRBJ2-3	16	TGTGCCAGCAGCGCCAGGGACATCCACAGCACAGATACGCAGTATTTT	CASSARDIHSTDTQYF
TRBD2	-	TRBV3-1	TRBJ2-5	17	TGTGCCAGCAGCCAGCGGTCGGGGGGAGTAGTCCAAGAGACCCAGTACTTC	CASSQRSGGVVQETQYF
TRBD1	-	TRBV20-1	TRBJ2-3	13	TGCAGTGCGGTGGACAGGGTTCAGGGATACGCGTATTTT	CSAVDRVQGYAYF
-	-	TRBV28	TRBJ2-2	16	TGTGCCAGCAGACAGATCGGGGGGCCTTGGGCCGGGGAGCTGTTTTTT	CASRQIGGPWAGELFF
TRBD2	few	TRBV25-1	TRBJ2-1	17	TGTGCCAACGCCAAGGGGGCTAGCGGGGATTCCTACAATGAGCAGTTCTTC	CANAKGASGDSYNEQFF
-	-	TRBV6-5	TRBJ2-3	14	TGTGCCAGCAGTCGGACCCCACGGGGCGATACGCAGTATTTT	CASSRTPRGDTQYF
-	few	TRBV20-1	TRBJ2-4	15	TGCAGTGCTAGAGTGACCCTAGGGGGGGCAAACATTCAGTACTTC	CSARVTLGGANIQYF
-	-	TRBV27	TRBJ1-5	16	TGTGCCAGCAGTCCCGGTGGGAGCAATAGCAATCAGCCCCAGCATTTT	CASSPGGSNSNQPQHF
-	-	TRBV6-5	TRBJ2-4	13	TGTGCCAGCGTGGGATTTAGCGGAGGAGAGCAGTACTTC	CASVGFSGGEQYF
-	-	TRBV6-6	TRBJ2-1	16	TGTGCCAGCAGTTACTCAGCAGGGCCCAGTGCCAATGAGCAGTTCTTC	CASSYSAGPSANEQFF
-	many	TRBV5-1	TRBJ2-1	14	TGCGCCAGCAGCTTGGGACAGGCGTACAATGAGCAGTTCTTC	CASSLGQAYNEQFF
TRBD1	-	TRBV27	TRBJ2-7	13	TGTGCCATCCGGGACAGGCCTTCCTACGAGCAGTACTTC	CAIRDRPSYEQYF
-	few	TRBV5-1	TRBJ2-4	12	TGCGCCAGCAGCTTGGTAGGGGACATTCAGTACTTC	CASSLVGDIQYF
-	-	TRBV21-1	TRBJ2-3	17	TGTGCCAGCAGCAAACAGCGATACAGGGGAAAGCACAGATACGCGTATTTT	CASSKQRYRGKHRYAYF
TRBD1	few	TRBV10-2	TRBJ2-6	16	TGCGCCAGCAGGGGACAGGGGAATCCCGGGGCCAACGTCCTGACTTTC	CASRGQGNPGANVLTF
-	few	TRBV29-1	TRBJ2-7	13	TGCAGCGTTTCCGGGACTTCACCCTGGGAGCAGTACTTC	CSVSGTSPWEQYF
TRBD1	-	TRBV24-1	TRBJ2-5	14	TGTGCCACCAGTGACCGGACAGGGAAAGAGACCCAGTACTTC	CATSDRTGKETQYF
-	-	TRBV28	TRBJ2-5	15	TGTGCCACAAGCGACGGGGATTGGTACCAAGAGACCCAGTACTTC	CATSDGDWYQETQYF
-	few	TRBV11-2	TRBJ2-1	15	TGTGCCAGCAGCTGGAGCGGGTCCGTTTACAATGAGCAGTTCTTC	CASSWSGSVYNEQFF
TRBD1	-	TRBV25-1	TRBJ1-5	14	TGTGCCAGCAGAGGACAGGGTGTGGGTCAGCCCCAGCATTTT	CASRGQGVGQPQHF
-	-	TRBV6-2/TRBV6-3	TRBJ1-1	16	TGTGCCAGCAGAGACCTCGAAGGACAGAAGAACACTGAAGCTTTCTTT	CASRDLEGQKNTEAFF
-	-	TRBV21-1	TRBJ2-3	13	TGTGCCAGCAGCAAAGCGGAATGCCGGTACGCGTATTTT	CASSKAECRYAYF
TRBD2	-	TRBV12-3/TRBV12-4	TRBJ2-7	15	TGTGCCAGCAGCCCAGGACTAGCGGGAGACTACGAGCAGTACTTC	CASSPGLAGDYEQYF
-	-	TRBV12-3/TRBV12-4	TRBJ2-1	13	TGTGCCAGCAGCCGGGATTCTTGGAATGAGCAGTTCTTC	CASSRDSWNEQFF
-	-	TRBV12-3/TRBV12-4	TRBJ2-1	15	TGTGCCAGCAGCCCCCGCGGGACGGTTTACAATGAGCAGTTCTTC	CASSPRGTVYNEQFF